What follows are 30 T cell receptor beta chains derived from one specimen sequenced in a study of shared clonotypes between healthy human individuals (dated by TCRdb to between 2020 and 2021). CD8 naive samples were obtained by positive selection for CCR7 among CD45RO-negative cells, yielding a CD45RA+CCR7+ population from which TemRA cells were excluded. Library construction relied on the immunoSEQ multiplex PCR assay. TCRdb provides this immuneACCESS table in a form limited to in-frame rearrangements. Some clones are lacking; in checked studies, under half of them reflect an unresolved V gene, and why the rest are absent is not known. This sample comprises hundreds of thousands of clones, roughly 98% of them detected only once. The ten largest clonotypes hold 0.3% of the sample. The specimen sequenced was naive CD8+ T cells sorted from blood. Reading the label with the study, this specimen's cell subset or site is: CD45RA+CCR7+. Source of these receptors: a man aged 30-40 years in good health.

The CDR3 coding sequence is TGTGCCAGCAGCTTCTCTAGTTCCTACGAGCAGTACTTC. Its protein is CASSFSSSYEQYF. This chain links TRBV7-8 with TRBJ2-7; D call uncertain. From germline, CDR1 is SGHVS and CDR2 FQNEAQ. V lost 3 bases and J lost 1, with 7 bases in between. CDR3 length: 13 residues.

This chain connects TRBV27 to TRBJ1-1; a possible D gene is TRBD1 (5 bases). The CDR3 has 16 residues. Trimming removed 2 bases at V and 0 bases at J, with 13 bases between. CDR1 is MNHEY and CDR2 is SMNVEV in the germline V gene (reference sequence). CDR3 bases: TGTGCCAGCAGTTTACGGTGGAAAGGGGTGAACACTGAAGCTTTCTTT. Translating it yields CASSLRWKGVNTEAFF.

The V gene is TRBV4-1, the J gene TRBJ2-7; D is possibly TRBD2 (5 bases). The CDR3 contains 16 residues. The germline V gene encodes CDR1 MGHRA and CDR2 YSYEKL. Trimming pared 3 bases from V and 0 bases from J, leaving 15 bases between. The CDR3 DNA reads TGCGCCAGCAGCCAGACCGCCGGGATCAGCTCCTACGAGCAGTACTTC. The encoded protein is CASSQTAGISSYEQYF.

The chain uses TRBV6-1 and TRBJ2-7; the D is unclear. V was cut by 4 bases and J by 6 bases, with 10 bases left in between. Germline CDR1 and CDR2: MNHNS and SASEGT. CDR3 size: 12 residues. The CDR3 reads CASSAHSAEQYF. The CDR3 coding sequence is TGTGCCAGCAGTGCCCACTCCGCCGAGCAGTACTTC.

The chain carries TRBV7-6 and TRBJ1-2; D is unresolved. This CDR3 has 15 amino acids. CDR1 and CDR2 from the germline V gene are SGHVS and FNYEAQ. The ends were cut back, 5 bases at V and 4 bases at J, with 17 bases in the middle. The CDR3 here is CASSPGLGDSYGYTF. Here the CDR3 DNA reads TGTGCCAGCAGCCCGGGCCTTGGGGATAGCTATGGCTACACCTTC.

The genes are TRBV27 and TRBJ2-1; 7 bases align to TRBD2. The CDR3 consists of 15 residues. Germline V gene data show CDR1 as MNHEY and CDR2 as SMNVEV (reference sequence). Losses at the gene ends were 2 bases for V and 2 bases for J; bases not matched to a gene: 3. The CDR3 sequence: CASSLGAGAYNEQFF. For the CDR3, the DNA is TGTGCCAGCAGTTTAGGGGCGGGAGCCTACAATGAGCAGTTCTTC.

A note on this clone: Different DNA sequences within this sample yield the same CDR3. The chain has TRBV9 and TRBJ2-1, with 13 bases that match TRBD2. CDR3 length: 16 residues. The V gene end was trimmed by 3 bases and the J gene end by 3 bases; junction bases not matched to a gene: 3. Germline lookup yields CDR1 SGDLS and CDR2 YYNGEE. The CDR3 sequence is CASSAGTSGIYNEQFF. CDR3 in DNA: TGTGCCAGCAGCGCCGGGACTAGCGGGATCTACAATGAGCAGTTCTTC.

Here the CDR3 DNA reads TGTGCCAGCAGCTTGACTAGCGCACCGAACACCGGGGAGCTGTTTTTT. It specifies CASSLTSAPNTGELFF. The gene calls are TRBV7-9 and TRBJ2-2; 8 nucleotides agree with TRBD2. The V segment lost 3 bases and the J segment 0 bases; nucleotides outside the gene matches: 3. Germline CDR1 and CDR2: SEHNR and FQNEAQ (reference sequence). The CDR3 runs to 16 residues.

CDR3 sequence reads: CASSLFQFTDTQYF. The CDR3 DNA follows: TGTGCCAGCAGTTTATTCCAGTTCACAGATACGCAGTATTTT. The chain has TRBV27 and TRBJ2-3, with D uncertain. There are 14 residues in the CDR3. The V end lost 1 base, the J end lost 2 bases, and 7 bases lay between the germline ends. Germline assignment: CDR1 MNHEY and CDR2 SMNVEV (reference sequence).

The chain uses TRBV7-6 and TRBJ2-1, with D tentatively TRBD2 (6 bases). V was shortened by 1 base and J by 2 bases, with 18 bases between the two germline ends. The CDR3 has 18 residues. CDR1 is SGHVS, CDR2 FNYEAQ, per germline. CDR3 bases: TGTGCCAGCAGCTTAGGAGGGCTTAGCGGAGGCCCCTACAATGAGCAGTTCTTC. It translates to CASSLGGLSGGPYNEQFF.

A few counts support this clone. CDR3 nucleotide sequence: TGTGCCAGCAGGAACGAGGGCAGCGGGGATTACGAGCAGTACTTC. It translates to CASRNEGSGDYEQYF. This chain links TRBV27 with TRBJ2-7, with TRBD2 identical over 7 bases. The CDR3 length is 15 residues. Germline assignment: CDR1 MNHEY and CDR2 SMNVEV (reference sequence). With V trimmed by 6 bases and J by 4 bases, 12 bases remained unmatched.

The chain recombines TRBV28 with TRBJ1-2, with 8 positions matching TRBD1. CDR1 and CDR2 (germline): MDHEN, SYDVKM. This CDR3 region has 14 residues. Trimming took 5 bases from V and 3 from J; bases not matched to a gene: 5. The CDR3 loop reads CASSPEQGDYGYTF. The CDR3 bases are TGTGCCAGCAGTCCTGAACAGGGGGACTATGGCTACACCTTC.

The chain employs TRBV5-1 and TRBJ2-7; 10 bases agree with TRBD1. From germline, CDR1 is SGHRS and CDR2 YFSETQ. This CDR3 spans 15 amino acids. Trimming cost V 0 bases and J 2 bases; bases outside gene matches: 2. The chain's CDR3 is CASSLEGQGTYEQYF. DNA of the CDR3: TGCGCCAGCAGCTTGGAGGGACAGGGGACCTACGAGCAGTACTTC.

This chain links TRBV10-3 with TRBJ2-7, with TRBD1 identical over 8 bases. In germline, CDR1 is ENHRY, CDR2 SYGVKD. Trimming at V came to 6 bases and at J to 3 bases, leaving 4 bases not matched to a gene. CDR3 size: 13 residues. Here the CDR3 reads CAIRTGDGYEQYF. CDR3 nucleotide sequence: TGTGCCATCAGGACAGGGGACGGCTACGAGCAGTACTTC.

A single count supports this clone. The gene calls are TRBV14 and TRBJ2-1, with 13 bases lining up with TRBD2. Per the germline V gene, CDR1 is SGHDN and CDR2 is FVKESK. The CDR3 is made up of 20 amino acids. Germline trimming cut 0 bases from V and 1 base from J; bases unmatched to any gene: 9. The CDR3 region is CASSQDVLAGGPGSYNEQFF. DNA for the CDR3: TGTGCCAGCAGCCAAGACGTACTAGCGGGAGGGCCTGGGTCCTACAATGAGCAGTTCTTC.

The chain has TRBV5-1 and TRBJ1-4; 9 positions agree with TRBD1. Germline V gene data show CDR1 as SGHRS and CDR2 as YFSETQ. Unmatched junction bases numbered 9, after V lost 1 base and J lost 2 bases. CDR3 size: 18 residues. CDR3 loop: CASSLHTGGGRTNEKLFF. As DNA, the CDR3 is TGCGCCAGCAGCTTGCATACAGGGGGCGGTAGGACTAATGAAAAACTGTTTTTT.

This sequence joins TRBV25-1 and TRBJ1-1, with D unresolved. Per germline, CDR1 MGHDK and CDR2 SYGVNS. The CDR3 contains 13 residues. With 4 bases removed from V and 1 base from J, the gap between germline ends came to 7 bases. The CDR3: CASSAIRNTEAFF. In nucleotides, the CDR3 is TGTGCCAGCAGTGCGATAAGGAACACTGAAGCTTTCTTT.

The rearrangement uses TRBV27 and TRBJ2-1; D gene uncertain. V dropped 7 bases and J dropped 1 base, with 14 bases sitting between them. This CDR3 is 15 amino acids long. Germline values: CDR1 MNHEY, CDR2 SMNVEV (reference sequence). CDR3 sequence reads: CASNPKHRSYNEQFF. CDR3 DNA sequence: TGTGCCAGCAACCCAAAGCACAGATCCTACAATGAGCAGTTCTTC.

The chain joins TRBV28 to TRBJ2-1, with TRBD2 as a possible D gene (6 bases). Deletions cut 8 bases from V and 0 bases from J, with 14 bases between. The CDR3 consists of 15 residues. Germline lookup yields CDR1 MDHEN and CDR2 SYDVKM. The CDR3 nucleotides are TGTGCCAGCCTAGCCCCGGGGGTCTCCTACAATGAGCAGTTCTTC. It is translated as CASLAPGVSYNEQFF.

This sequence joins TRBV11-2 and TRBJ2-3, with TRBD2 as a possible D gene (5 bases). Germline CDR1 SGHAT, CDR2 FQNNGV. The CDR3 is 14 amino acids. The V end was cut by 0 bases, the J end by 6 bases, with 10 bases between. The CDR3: CASSLDGILDTQYF. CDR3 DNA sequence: TGTGCCAGCAGCTTAGACGGGATCTTGGATACGCAGTATTTT.

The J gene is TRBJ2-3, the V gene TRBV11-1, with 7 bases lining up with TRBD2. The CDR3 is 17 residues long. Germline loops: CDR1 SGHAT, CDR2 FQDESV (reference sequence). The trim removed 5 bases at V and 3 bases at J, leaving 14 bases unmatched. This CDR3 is CASSTRRTSLFTDTQYF. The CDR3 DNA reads TGTGCCAGCAGCACACGACGGACTAGTCTTTTTACAGATACGCAGTATTTT.

DNA of the CDR3: TGTGCCAGCACCGGACGTGATTCGGACAATGAGCAGTTCTTC. Translation: CASTGRDSDNEQFF. The chain combines TRBV9 with TRBJ2-1, with unresolved D. This CDR3 comprises 14 residues. Germline V lookup: CDR1 SGDLS, CDR2 YYNGEE. V shed 6 bases and J shed 5 bases, with 15 bases lying between them.

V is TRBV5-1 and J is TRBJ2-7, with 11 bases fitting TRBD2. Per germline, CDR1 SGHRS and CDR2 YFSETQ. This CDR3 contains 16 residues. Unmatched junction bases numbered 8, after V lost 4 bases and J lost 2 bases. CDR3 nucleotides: TGCGCCAGCAGCCCGATGACTAGCGGGACCCCCTACGAGCAGTACTTC. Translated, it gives CASSPMTSGTPYEQYF.

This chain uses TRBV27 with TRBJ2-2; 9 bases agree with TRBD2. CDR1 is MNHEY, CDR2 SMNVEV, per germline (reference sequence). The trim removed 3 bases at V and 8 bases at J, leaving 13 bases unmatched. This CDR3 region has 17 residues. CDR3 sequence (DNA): TGTGCCAGCAGTTTTTCCCTGGGACTAGCTGGGTCAGGGGAGCTGTTTTTT. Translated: CASSFSLGLAGSGELFF.

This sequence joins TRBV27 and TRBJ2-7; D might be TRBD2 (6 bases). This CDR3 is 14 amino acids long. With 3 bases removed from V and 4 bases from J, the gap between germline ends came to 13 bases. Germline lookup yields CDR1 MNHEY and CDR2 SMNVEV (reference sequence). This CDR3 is CASSFRREGYEQYF. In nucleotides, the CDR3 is TGTGCCAGCAGTTTCAGGCGGGAAGGGTACGAGCAGTACTTC.

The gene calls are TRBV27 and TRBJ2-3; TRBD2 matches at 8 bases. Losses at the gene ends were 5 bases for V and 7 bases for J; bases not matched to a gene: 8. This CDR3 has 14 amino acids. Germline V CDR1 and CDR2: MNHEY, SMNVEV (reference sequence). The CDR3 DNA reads TGTGCCAGCAGTATAGCGGGACCTCGGAATACGCAGTATTTT. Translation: CASSIAGPRNTQYF.

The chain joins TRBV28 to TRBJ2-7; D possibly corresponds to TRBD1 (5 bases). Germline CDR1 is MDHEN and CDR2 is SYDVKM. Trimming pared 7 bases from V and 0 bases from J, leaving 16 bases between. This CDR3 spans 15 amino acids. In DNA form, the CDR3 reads TGTGCCAGCACCCCCCTGACAGACTTCTCCTACGAGCAGTACTTC. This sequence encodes CASTPLTDFSYEQYF.

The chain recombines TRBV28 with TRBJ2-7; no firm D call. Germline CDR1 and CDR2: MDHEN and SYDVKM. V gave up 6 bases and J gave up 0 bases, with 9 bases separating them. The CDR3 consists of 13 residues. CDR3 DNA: TGTGCCAGCAGCCCAGAGGCCTCCTACGAGCAGTACTTC. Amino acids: CASSPEASYEQYF. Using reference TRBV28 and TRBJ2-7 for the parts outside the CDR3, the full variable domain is DVKVTQSSRYLVKRTGEKVFLECVQDMDHENMFWYRQDPGLGLRLIYFSYDVKMKEKGDIPEGYSVSREKKERFSLILESASTNQTSMYLCASSPEASYEQYFGPGTRLTVT.

The CDR3 region is CASSELVGGVQETQYF. In nucleotides, the CDR3 is TGTGCCAGCAGTGAATTGGTAGGGGGCGTACAAGAGACCCAGTACTTC. V and J are TRBV25-1 and TRBJ2-5, with 7 bases lining up with TRBD1. Germline CDR1 reads MGHDK; CDR2 reads SYGVNS. This CDR3 has 16 residues. V lost 1 base to trimming and J lost 2 bases; unmatched junction nucleotides: 7.

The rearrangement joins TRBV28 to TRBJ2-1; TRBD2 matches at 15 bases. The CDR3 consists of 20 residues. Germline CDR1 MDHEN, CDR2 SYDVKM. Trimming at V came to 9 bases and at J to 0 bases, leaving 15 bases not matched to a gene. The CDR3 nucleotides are TGTGCCAGTCAGACTCCGGGACTAGCGGGAGGTGGGAGCTCCTACAATGAGCAGTTCTTC. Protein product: CASQTPGLAGGGSSYNEQFF.